Listed here are 2 T cell receptor beta chains from one sample, sequenced in a study of cytomegalovirus exposure and HLA in healthy donors. The PCR used 60 Vbeta and 13 Jbeta primers. The repertoire was sequenced with immunoSEQ multiplex PCR; TCRdb's copy has only in-frame clones and lacks some. The repertoire holds about 96,000 clones, with roughly three quarters as singletons. The source material was PBMCs. The source is a man aged 25-45 years in good health and CMV-seronegative.

The V call is TRBV14, the J call TRBJ1-1, with 9 nucleotides matching TRBD1. The CDR3 totals 14 residues. The junction had 7 bases not matched to a gene; V was cut back by 4 bases and J by 7 bases. Germline V gene sequence: CDR1 SGHDN, CDR2 FVKESK. CDR3 protein: CASSRQGEINEAFF. Here the CDR3 DNA reads TGTGCCAGCAGCCGACAGGGGGAGATTAATGAAGCTTTCTTT.

This clone showed up just once. This chain joins TRBV7-8 and TRBJ2-5; 9 bases line up with TRBD2. From germline, CDR1 is SGHVS and CDR2 FQNEAQ. This CDR3 contains 11 residues. Trimming removed 5 bases from V and 11 bases from J; junction bases left unmatched: 3. The CDR3 DNA sequence: TGTGCCAGCAGCGGCGGGGGGGAGCAGTACTTC. As protein: CASSGGGEQYF.